The sequence of this TCR beta chain was determined in a study of graft-versus-host responses after intestinal transplantation. Study summary: Transplantation in recipients was multivisceral, liver-intestinal, or isolated intestinal. All of the recipients had induction that used anti-thymocyte globulin, then tacrolimus and steroids for about 3 years.

Per germline, CDR1 SGDLS and CDR2 YYNGEE. This CDR3 spans 14 amino acids. V lost 0 bases and J 1 base, leaving 4 bases between the germline ends. Study-wide results and caveats: Peak circulating GvH clone levels were associated with early post-transplant HvG declines.

The method was immunoSEQ multiplex PCR; TCRdb's version includes in-frame clones alone and lacks a portion of them. The sample shows more than 95,000 clones, approximately 90% of them seen only once. With respect to this clone: What it binds is not known.

The chain links TRBV9 to TRBJ2-2; D remains unclear. Material: unstimulated CD4+ T cells sorted from spleen or lymph node cells, obtained before intestinal transplant. The source of this sequence is a human donor who received an intestinal transplant. The CDR3 reads CASSVDGNTGELFF. The CDR3 nucleotides are TGTGCCAGCAGCGTAGACGGGAACACCGGGGAGCTGTTTTTT.